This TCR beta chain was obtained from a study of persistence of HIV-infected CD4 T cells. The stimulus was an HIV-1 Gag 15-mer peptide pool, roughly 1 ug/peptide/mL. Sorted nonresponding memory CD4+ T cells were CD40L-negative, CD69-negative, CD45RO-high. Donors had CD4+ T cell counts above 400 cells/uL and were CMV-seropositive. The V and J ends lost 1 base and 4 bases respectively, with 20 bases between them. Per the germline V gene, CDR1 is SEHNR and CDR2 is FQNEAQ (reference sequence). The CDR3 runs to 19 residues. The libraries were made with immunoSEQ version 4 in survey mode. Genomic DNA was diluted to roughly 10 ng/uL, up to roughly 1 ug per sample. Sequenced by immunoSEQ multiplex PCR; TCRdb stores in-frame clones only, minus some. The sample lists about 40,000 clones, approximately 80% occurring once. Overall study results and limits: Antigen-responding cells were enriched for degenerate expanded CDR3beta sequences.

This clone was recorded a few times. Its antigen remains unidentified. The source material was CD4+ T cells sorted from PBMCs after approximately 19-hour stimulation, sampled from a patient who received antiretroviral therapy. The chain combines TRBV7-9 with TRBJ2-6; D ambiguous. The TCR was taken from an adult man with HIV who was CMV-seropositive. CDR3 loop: CASSLGWDTVRTGANVLTF. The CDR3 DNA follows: TGTGCCAGCAGCTTAGGATGGGATACGGTGCGGACCGGGGCCAACGTCCTGACTTTC.